The 15 T cell receptor beta chains reported below all come from one sample, sequenced in a study of regulatory T cells in long-lasting Graves disease. Time point reported: newly diagnosed GD, antithyroid drugs for less than 3 months. The TCR library was prepared using RNA isolated from PBMCs. In building TCR beta libraries, iRepertoire HTBI primers were used together with Arm-PCR of CDR3 regions. TCRdb ran MiXCR on the multiplex PCR reads and lists one entry per CDR3 protein. The repertoire consists of over 300,000 distinct CDR3 sequences, with around 15% occurring once and the leading ten covering over 20%. The sample in question was peripheral blood mononuclear cells (PBMCs), obtained at new diagnosis, from a patient treated with antithyroid drugs. The receptors shown here come from a female donor with Graves disease.

This clonotype was seen many times. This sequence joins TRBV7-2 and TRBJ2-2; either TRBD1 or TRBD2 may fit D (5 bases each). Between the trimmed V and J ends, which lost 0 bases and 6 bases, there was a span of 14 bases. This CDR3 comprises 16 residues. The V gene's germline CDR1 is SGHTA and CDR2 FQGNSA. The CDR3 DNA reads as TGTGCCAGCAGCTTAGCGTCGGGGACCAGGGCCGGGGAGCTGTTTTTT. This codes for CASSLASGTRAGELFF.

Points on this clonotype: No DNA is shown, since the ends of the CDR3 on it are uncertain; the CDR3 is the one TCRdb lists. This chain joins TRBV28 and TRBJ1-1; TRBD1, the table's D call, was not compared with the DNA. Germline V gene lookup returns CDR1 MDHEN and CDR2 SYDVKM. The CDR3 comprises 23 residues, both ends counted. CDR3: CASLGLRGSTYEQYFGPGTEAFF.

This clonotype was recorded at least ten times. Its ends do not fully match the called genes, so a read error is possible. CDR3 nucleotides: TGTGCCAGCAGTAAAGCCGGGACCGGTAACGCTGAAGCTTTCTTT. This encodes CASSKAGTGNAEAFF. The chain employs TRBV6-1 and TRBJ1-1; maybe TRBD1 (5 bases). In germline, CDR1 is MNHNS, CDR2 SASEGT. The CDR3 consists of 15 residues.

This clonotype was counted ten times or more. The chain links TRBV12-5 to TRBJ2-2, with 7 bases identical to TRBD1. Germline V gene lookup returns CDR1 LGHNT and CDR2 FRNRAP. The J segment lost 4 bases and the V segment lost 0 bases, leaving 11 bases of the junction unmatched. The CDR3 totals 18 residues. The CDR3 loop is CASGLVLTGLVFTGELFF. DNA for the CDR3: TGTGCTAGTGGTTTGGTATTGACAGGGCTCGTCTTCACCGGGGAGCTGTTTTTT.

This clonotype has at least ten counts. V and J are TRBV9 and TRBJ2-5; D is unresolved. The V and J ends lost 0 bases and 5 bases respectively, with 14 bases between them. In germline, CDR1 is SGDLS, CDR2 YYNGEE. The CDR3 has 15 residues. The DNA for the CDR3 is TGTGCCAGCAGCGTAGGTATCTCAATTAAGGAGACCCAGTACTTC. Its protein product is CASSVGISIKETQYF.

Turning to this clonotype: This is likely an artifact of a read error, given a far larger clone one base away. The V call is TRBV30, the J call TRBJ2-1; TRBD1 aligns across 7 bases. CDR1 is GTSNPN, CDR2 SVGIG, per germline (reference sequence). J was trimmed by 10 bases and V by 2 bases; bases with no gene match: 14. The CDR3 covers 15 residues. The CDR3 DNA reads as TGTGCCTGGAGTTGGAAGGGGGCGCACGCCTACGAGCAGTTCTTC. Encoded protein: CAWSWKGAHAYEQFF.

The rearrangement links TRBV30 to TRBJ2-1; TRBD2 agrees at 11 bases. The closer fit of TRBJ2-5 to the DNA end suggests the J call may be wrong. The CDR3 is made up of 14 amino acids. Per germline, CDR1 GTSNPN and CDR2 SVGIG (reference sequence). The CDR3 spells CAWTLAGVWETQYF. Written as DNA, the CDR3 is TGTGCCTGGACACTAGCGGGAGTTTGGGAGACCCAGTACTTC.

V is TRBV4-1 and J is TRBJ1-1, with 11 bases identical to TRBD1. V dropped 3 bases and J dropped 3; count of bases not matched to a gene: 18. The germline CDR1 and CDR2 sequences are MGHRA and YSYEKL. The CDR3 is made up of 20 amino acids. The CDR3 is CASSQRPVLDRGRKDTEAFF. CDR3 coding DNA: TGCGCCAGCAGCCAGAGGCCTGTGCTGGACAGGGGGCGTAAGGACACTGAAGCTTTCTTT.

This clonotype was found many times. In DNA form, the CDR3 reads TGTGCCAGCAGCGCGACAGGTGTGAACACTGAAGCTTTCTTT. This encodes CASSATGVNTEAFF. The V gene is TRBV7-6, the J gene TRBJ1-1, with a weak D call TRBD1 (6 bases). In germline, CDR1 is SGHVS, CDR2 FNYEAQ. This CDR3 is 14 amino acids long. V lost 5 bases and J 0 bases, leaving 10 bases between the germline ends.

This clonotype has ten or more counts. DNA for the CDR3: TGTGCCAGCAGTGAGTCCAGTGGTTACGAGCAGTACTTC. Protein: CASSESSGYEQYF. The chain links TRBV2 to TRBJ2-7; D unresolved. Trimming stripped 3 bases from V and 4 bases from J, with 10 bases between. Germline V CDR1 and CDR2: SNHLY, FYNNEI. This CDR3 is 13 amino acids long.

This clonotype was picked up many times. The V and J genes are TRBV10-3 and TRBJ1-2; D remains ambiguous. The CDR3 totals 13 residues. V dropped 0 bases and J dropped 5 bases, with 7 bases sitting between them. Germline V gene data show CDR1 as ENHRY and CDR2 as SYGVKD. The CDR3 sequence is CAISESSGYGYTF. In DNA, the CDR3 is TGTGCCATCAGTGAGTCGAGCGGTTATGGCTACACCTTC.

This clonotype came up many times. V usage is TRBV7-3 and J usage is TRBJ2-6; either TRBD1 or TRBD2 may supply D (5 bases each). The CDR3 consists of 14 residues. V was pared by 5 bases and J by 9 bases, with 14 bases between. Germline V CDR1 and CDR2: SGHTA, FQGTGA. The CDR3 DNA reads as TGTGCCAGCAGCACCTCGGGACGGGACAACGTCCTGACTTTC. Its translation is CASSTSGRDNVLTF.

This clonotype was detected once. A much larger clone differs from this one at a single base, so this may be a read error. The genes are TRBV11-2 and TRBJ1-4; D gene unclear. Germline V CDR1 and CDR2: SGHAT, FQNNGV. The CDR3 sequence is 14 residues long. V was shortened by 8 bases and J by 5 bases, with 15 bases between the two germline ends. CDR3 nucleotides: TGTGCCAGCGGCCGCTTAACGGGGAATGAAAAACTGTTTTTT. Translated: CASGRLTGNEKLFF.

The sample holds many counts of this clonotype. V and J are TRBV27 and TRBJ2-1; weak D call: TRBD2 (6 bases). Trimming removed 7 bases from V and 7 bases from J, with 17 bases in between. The CDR3 is 14 residues long. The germline CDR1 and CDR2 sequences are MNHEY and SMNVEV (reference sequence). CDR3 sequence: CASKWDRGVNEQFF. CDR3 DNA: TGTGCCAGCAAATGGGACCGCGGGGTGAATGAGCAGTTCTTC.

This clonotype has at least ten counts. This chain connects TRBV12-5 to TRBJ2-5, with D maybe TRBD2 (7 bases). Trimming cost V 4 bases and J 4 bases, with 13 bases left between them. The germline V gene encodes CDR1 LGHNT and CDR2 FRNRAP. The CDR3 consists of 14 residues. CDR3 protein: CASGYGGLGETQYF. CDR3 coding DNA: TGTGCTAGTGGTTACGGGGGGCTGGGAGAGACCCAGTACTTC.